These 27 T cell receptor beta chains were all obtained from the same sample, sequenced in a study of beta chain features in type 1 diabetes. Reverse transcribing all isolated RNA meant expressed TCRB transcripts were sequenced. Method: immunoSEQ multiplex PCR; TCRdb's copy keeps in-frame clones and lacks some. The table lists 240,000 or so clones, 25% to 30% of them singletons. The sample comprised central memory CD4+ T cells from blood. These receptors were taken from a man aged 25-45 years in good health.

CDR3 in DNA: TGTGCCAGCAGCTCGGGACAGGGACCTTGGGAGACCCAGTACTTC. Its protein is CASSSGQGPWETQYF. The V call is TRBV7-6, the J call TRBJ2-5; 9 nucleotides match TRBD1. Trimming took 4 bases from V and 5 from J; bases not matched to a gene: 8. CDR3 length equals 15 residues. Germline lookup yields CDR1 SGHVS and CDR2 FNYEAQ.

CDR3 in amino acids: CASSLPGVAEQYF. CDR3 DNA: TGTGCCAGCAGCTTACCAGGCGTCGCTGAGCAGTACTTC. J is TRBJ2-7 and V is TRBV11-2; D is uncertain. V lost 2 bases and J 7 bases, leaving 12 bases between the germline ends. CDR3 length equals 13 residues. Germline CDR1 reads SGHAT; CDR2 reads FQNNGV.

In its sample, this clone was seen a few times. The chain couples TRBV7-2 to TRBJ2-5, with 9 positions matching TRBD1. Unmatched junction bases numbered 7, after V lost 6 bases and J lost 5 bases. The CDR3 totals 14 residues. Germline V CDR1 and CDR2: SGHTA, FQGNSA. DNA for the CDR3: TGTGCCAGCAGGGTGGACAGGGGTCGGGAGACCCAGTACTTC. Translation gives CASRVDRGRETQYF.

This clone has only a few counts. V is TRBV5-4 and J is TRBJ2-5; D gene uncertain. Trimming left V 6 bases short and J 5 bases short, with 14 bases between. Germline values: CDR1 SGHNT, CDR2 YYREEE (reference sequence). The CDR3 consists of 13 residues. The CDR3 DNA follows: TGTGCCAGCACCGAAGGTAGTCGCGAGACCCAGTACTTC. The encoded protein is CASTEGSRETQYF.

This clone was seen a few times. The V gene is TRBV29-1, the J gene TRBJ2-6, with 9 bases fitting TRBD1. After removal of 4 bases from V and 1 base from J, the junction contained 8 bases not matched to a gene. Per the germline V gene, CDR1 is SQVTM and CDR2 is ANQGSEA. This CDR3 is built from 17 residues. CDR3 region: CSVGTGAGTSGANVLTF. CDR3 sequence (DNA): TGCAGCGTTGGGACAGGGGCCGGCACTTCTGGGGCCAACGTCCTGACTTTC.

The chain recombines TRBV7-9 with TRBJ2-1; 11 nucleotides agree with TRBD2. CDR1 SEHNR and CDR2 FQNEAQ come from the germline V gene (reference sequence). The CDR3 length is 16 residues. V lost 5 bases and J lost 6; bases outside the gene matches: 9. The CDR3 DNA sequence: TGTGCCAGCAGCCCCAGTCCGGGACTAGCGGTCAATGAGCAGTTCTTC. Translated: CASSPSPGLAVNEQFF.

The chain has TRBV4-2 and TRBJ2-1; maybe TRBD1 (6 bases). CDR3 length equals 15 residues. Germline lookup yields CDR1 LGHNA and CDR2 YNFKEQ. V was cut by 2 bases and J by 5 bases, with 13 bases left in between. The CDR3 bases are TGTGCCAGCAGCCAATTCCCCGGACAGCACAATGAGCAGTTCTTC. Its protein product is CASSQFPGQHNEQFF.

This clone has only a few counts. CDR3 protein: CASSRVSGTDTQYF. The CDR3 nucleotides are TGTGCCAGCTCACGTGTCAGTGGCACAGATACGCAGTATTTT. The J gene is TRBJ2-3, the V gene TRBV18, with D hard to call. The CDR3 is 14 amino acids. Germline assignment: CDR1 KGHSH and CDR2 LQKENI. The germline V and J ends were trimmed by 4 bases and 1 base, with 9 bases remaining between them.

The chain links TRBV7-2 to TRBJ1-5, with D perhaps TRBD1 (5 bases). This CDR3 is 13 amino acids long. V lost 5 bases and J 3 bases, leaving 8 bases between the germline ends. The germline V gene encodes CDR1 SGHTA and CDR2 FQGNSA. CDR3 DNA: TGTGCCAGCAGCGGGACGGTCAATCAGCCCCAGCATTTT. Amino acid sequence: CASSGTVNQPQHF.

The chain links TRBV25-1 to TRBJ2-1; 8 bases match TRBD2. The length of the CDR3 is 14 residues. Germline V gene data show CDR1 as MGHDK and CDR2 as SYGVNS. J lost 7 bases, V lost 3 bases, and 5 bases had no gene match. CDR3 amino acids: CASSESGSRNEQFF. In DNA form, the CDR3 reads TGTGCCAGCAGTGAGAGCGGGAGTCGTAATGAGCAGTTCTTC.

V usage is TRBV6-6 and J usage is TRBJ1-2; 7 positions agree with TRBD1. The V and J ends lost 6 bases and 3 bases, in that order; junction bases with no gene match: 10. The length of the CDR3 is 15 residues. Looked up from germline, CDR1 is MNHNY and CDR2 is SVGAGI (reference sequence). CDR3 loop: CASSPNRDSHYGYTF. The CDR3, as DNA: TGTGCCAGCAGCCCCAACCGGGACAGCCACTATGGCTACACCTTC.

The chain employs TRBV2 and TRBJ2-1; 9 bases line up with TRBD1. CDR3 length equals 15 residues. J was trimmed by 10 bases and V by 8 bases; bases with no gene match: 15. Germline CDR1 is SNHLY and CDR2 is FYNNEI. CDR3 residues: CASGGQGLAGREQFF. The DNA for the CDR3 is TGTGCCAGCGGAGGACAGGGGCTCGCCGGGCGGGAGCAGTTCTTC.

The V gene is TRBV10-3, the J gene TRBJ1-2; 10 nucleotides match TRBD1. V dropped 8 bases and J dropped 6; count of bases not matched to a gene: 9. Germline CDR1 ENHRY, CDR2 SYGVKD. This CDR3 contains 14 residues. CDR3 nucleotides: TGTGCCATCGGTTCTCGGGACAGGGGTAATGGCTACACCTTC. It translates to CAIGSRDRGNGYTF.

On this clone itself: The same CDR3 can be traced to other DNA sequences in this sample. The chain has TRBV5-1 and TRBJ1-2; 9 nucleotides line up with TRBD1. CDR1 is SGHRS and CDR2 is YFSETQ in the germline V gene. This CDR3 contains 14 residues. Trimming at V came to 4 bases and at J to 2 bases, leaving 3 bases not matched to a gene. CDR3: CASSPGQGNYGYTF. The CDR3 DNA follows: TGCGCCAGCAGCCCTGGACAGGGGAACTATGGCTACACCTTC.

This clone appeared a few times. The genes are TRBV28 and TRBJ1-5; D is uncertain. V was trimmed by 3 bases and J by 2 bases, leaving 11 bases between them. Germline values: CDR1 MDHEN, CDR2 SYDVKM. This CDR3 contains 15 residues. The CDR3 reads CASSFSGGRNQPQHF. Here the CDR3 DNA reads TGTGCCAGCAGTTTCTCGGGAGGTCGCAATCAGCCCCAGCATTTT.

This clone was observed a few times. The chain is built from TRBV7-2 and TRBJ1-5, with unresolved D. Germline V gives CDR1 SGHTA, CDR2 FQGNSA. V lost 2 bases and J lost 7, with 12 bases in between. CDR3 size: 14 residues. The CDR3 nucleotides read TGTGCCAGCAGCTTATCCTTAGGTGGGCAGCCCCAGCATTTT. Its translation is CASSLSLGGQPQHF.

The rearrangement uses TRBV5-1 and TRBJ2-1; 8 bases are shared with TRBD1. The CDR3 totals 15 residues. V lost 4 bases to trimming and J lost 4 bases; unmatched junction nucleotides: 7. Per germline, CDR1 SGHRS and CDR2 YFSETQ. CDR3 DNA: TGCGCCAGCAGCCAGGGGGCAGAGCCTTACAATGAGCAGTTCTTC. Translation gives CASSQGAEPYNEQFF.

This chain connects TRBV14 to TRBJ2-1; either TRBD1 or TRBD2 may fit D (5 bases each). Germline V gene data show CDR1 as SGHDN and CDR2 as FVKESK. This CDR3 contains 12 residues. V lost 6 bases to trimming and J lost 9 bases, with 12 bases between them. The CDR3 DNA reads as TGTGCCAGCAGTGGGACCCGGAGTGAGCAGTTCTTC. Translating gives CASSGTRSEQFF.

Points on this clone: A single base separates this from a much larger clone, so it may be a read error. The rearrangement joins TRBV5-1 to TRBJ1-1; tentative D call: TRBD1 (6 bases). V was pared by 4 bases and J by 10 bases, with 17 bases between. Per germline, CDR1 SGHRS and CDR2 YFSETQ. The CDR3 has 13 amino acids. The CDR3 region is CASSLVTGGSAFF. The CDR3 coding sequence is TGCGCCAGCAGCCTAGTGACAGGAGGATCAGCTTTCTTT.

The rearrangement joins TRBV29-1 to TRBJ1-2; D might be TRBD1 (5 bases). Germline CDR1 reads SQVTM; CDR2 reads ANQGSEA. V gave up 6 bases and J gave up 1 base, with 12 bases separating them. This CDR3 is built from 13 residues. CDR3 sequence (DNA): TGCAGCGTGGGGGGAAACTTTAACTATGGCTACACCTTC. This gives the protein CSVGGNFNYGYTF.

This sequence joins TRBV2 and TRBJ2-1; no clear D. CDR3 length: 12 residues. Trimming shortened V by 8 bases and J by 1 base, and 6 bases separated the two germline ends. The germline V gene encodes CDR1 SNHLY and CDR2 FYNNEI. The chain's CDR3 is CASGVSYNEQFF. The CDR3 DNA reads as TGTGCCAGCGGGGTTTCCTACAATGAGCAGTTCTTC.

The rearrangement links TRBV4-2 to TRBJ1-6; maybe TRBD1 (5 bases). This CDR3 has 15 residues. V was trimmed by 1 base and J by 8 bases, leaving 12 bases between them. Looked up from germline, CDR1 is LGHNA and CDR2 is YNFKEQ. For the CDR3, the DNA is TGTGCCAGCAGCCAAGCCGGGACGGGGGATTCACCCCTCCACTTT. Protein sequence: CASSQAGTGDSPLHF.

This clone was observed a handful of times. The chain carries TRBV5-6 and TRBJ2-7; TRBD2 aligns across 10 bases. The germline gives CDR1 SGHDT, CDR2 YYEEEE. V lost 4 bases and J lost 0; bases outside the gene matches: 1. The CDR3 contains 14 residues. Here the CDR3 reads CASSPSGSSYEQYF. CDR3 in DNA: TGTGCCAGCAGCCCTAGCGGGAGCTCCTACGAGCAGTACTTC.

Concerning this clone itself: Other DNA sequences within the sample encode an identical CDR3. The chain couples TRBV23-1 to TRBJ1-2; D is perhaps TRBD1 (6 bases). TRBV23-1 is an ORF, with its function uncertain. CDR3 length equals 14 residues. CDR3 loop: CASFQGQANYGYTF. CDR3 nucleotide sequence: TGCGCTAGTTTTCAGGGGCAGGCGAACTATGGCTACACCTTC.

The chain carries TRBV16 and TRBJ2-7; weak D call: TRBD2 (5 bases). Germline V gene lookup returns CDR1 KGHSY and CDR2 FQNENV. The CDR3 length is 14 residues. Trimming cost V 8 bases and J 6 bases, with 20 bases left between them. As DNA, the CDR3 is TGTGCCAGCCGCTCCCGGGTTCGGGATTCCGAGCAGTACTTC. Amino acid sequence: CASRSRVRDSEQYF.

The V call is TRBV30, the J call TRBJ2-1; 8 nucleotides line up with TRBD1. The CDR3 covers 15 residues. Unmatched junction bases numbered 10, after V lost 4 bases and J lost 5 bases. Germline CDR1 reads GTSNPN; CDR2 reads SVGIG (reference sequence). The CDR3 loop is CAWTQGVHPDNEQFF. CDR3 sequence (DNA): TGTGCCTGGACACAGGGGGTCCACCCCGACAATGAGCAGTTCTTC.

V usage is TRBV19 and J usage is TRBJ2-5; D not resolved. Germline V gene sequence: CDR1 LNHDA, CDR2 SQIVND (reference sequence). The CDR3 is made up of 14 amino acids. Trimming stripped 0 bases from V and 2 bases from J, with 7 bases between. CDR3 sequence: CASSIDPRQETQYF. The CDR3 coding sequence is TGTGCCAGTAGTATAGATCCCAGACAAGAGACCCAGTACTTC. The full variable domain, with the rest looked up from reference TRBV19 and TRBJ2-5, is DGGITQSPKYLFRKEGQNVTLSCEQNLNHDAMYWYRQDPGQGLRLIYYSQIVNDFQKGDIAEGYSVSREKKESFPLTVTSAQKNPTAFYLCASSIDPRQETQYFGPGTRLLVL.